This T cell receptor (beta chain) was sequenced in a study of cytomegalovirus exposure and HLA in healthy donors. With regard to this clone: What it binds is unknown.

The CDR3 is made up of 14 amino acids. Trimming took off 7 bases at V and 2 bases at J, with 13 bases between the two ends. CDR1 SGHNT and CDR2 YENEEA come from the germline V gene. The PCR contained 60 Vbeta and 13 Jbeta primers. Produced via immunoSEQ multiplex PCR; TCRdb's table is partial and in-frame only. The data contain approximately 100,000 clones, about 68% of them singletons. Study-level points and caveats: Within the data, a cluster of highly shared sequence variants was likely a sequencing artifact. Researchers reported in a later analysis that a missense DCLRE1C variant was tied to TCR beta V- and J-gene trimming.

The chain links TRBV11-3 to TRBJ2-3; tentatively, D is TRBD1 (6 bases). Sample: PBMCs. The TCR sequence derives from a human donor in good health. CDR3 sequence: CASTHRTDTDTQYF. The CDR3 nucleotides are TGTGCCAGCACCCATCGGACAGACACAGATACGCAGTATTTT.